This T cell receptor beta chain was observed in a study of shared clonotypes between healthy human individuals. Partitioning of CD4+ cells yielded a CD45RA+ naive subset and a CD45RA-negative memory subset. Deep was the level at which the assay was run. Under the authors' procedure: With immunoSEQ giving junction-only sequences and no quality scores, filtering differed. TCRdb's copy holds only in-frame clones and misses some; the assay was immunoSEQ multiplex PCR. Clone size and the V and J calls come from that table; the DNA yielded D and trimming. The repertoire holds about 2.4 million clones, with over 85% as singletons. Study-wide results and caveats: The expectation was that sequencing depth would affect clonotype sharing among donors.

Details on this clone: Its target is not known.

This receptor was obtained from a man aged 18 to 30 in good health. Some clones in this sample may be carry-over from other donors' samples. What was sequenced was naive CD4+ T cells from PBMCs. Documented subset: CD45RA+ positively selected.

CDR3 region: CASSEAQWGETQYF. In DNA, the CDR3 is TGTGCCAGCAGTGAAGCGCAGTGGGGTGAGACCCAGTACTTC. The rearrangement links TRBV6-1 to TRBJ2-5, with D uncertain. This CDR3 spans 14 amino acids. Trimming stripped 0 bases from V and 5 bases from J, with 10 bases between. CDR1 MNHNS and CDR2 SASEGT come from the germline V gene.